Listed below are T cell receptor beta chains from one sample, sequenced in a study of PD-1 blockade in classical Hodgkin lymphoma. Sequenced by immunoSEQ multiplex PCR; TCRdb stores in-frame clones only, minus some. The sample comprises approximately 99,000 clones, roughly four fifths of which are singletons, and roughly 15% rests with the top ten. The sample here was peripheral blood mononuclear cells (PBMCs), taken before the second cycle of nivolumab. The origin of the receptors is a human donor with classical Hodgkin lymphoma. The CDR3 runs from the conserved cysteine through the conserved F or W. D genes are given only for firm matches. A clone size is listed for some rows: how often the clone was seen (once, few, many), or a class if it is expanded.

TRBV7-2,TRBJ2-7,-,TRBD1,CASSSPGQGGHEQYF,TGTGCCAGCAGCTCACCGGGACAGGGTGGTCACGAGCAGTACTTC
TRBV27,TRBJ1-1,once,-,CASSSLLRTAQVNTEAFF,TGTGCCAGCAGTTCCCTATTACGGACAGCGCAGGTTAACACTGAAGCTTTCTTT
TRBV19,TRBJ2-5,-,-,CASSPQGWGQETQYF,TGTGCCAGTAGTCCCCAGGGGTGGGGGCAAGAGACCCAGTACTTC
TRBV11-3,TRBJ2-7,-,-,CASSRGYEQYF,TGTGCCAGCAGTCGGGGGTACGAGCAGTACTTC
TRBV5-1,TRBJ2-3,-,TRBD2,CASSLIASGGGDTQYF,TGCGCCAGCAGCTTGATCGCTAGCGGAGGTGGAGATACGCAGTATTTT
TRBV19,TRBJ2-6,-,-,CASSIVSSGANVLTF,TGTGCCAGTAGTATAGTGAGCTCTGGGGCCAACGTCCTGACTTTC
TRBV11-3,TRBJ2-2,-,TRBD2,CASSPGLAGVGATGELFF,TGTGCCAGCAGCCCGGGACTAGCGGGAGTGGGGGCTACCGGGGAGCTGTTTTTT
TRBV19,TRBJ2-6,-,TRBD1,CASSIPRQGASAGANVLTF,TGTGCCAGTAGTATTCCTAGACAGGGGGCATCGGCTGGGGCCAACGTCCTGACTTTC
TRBV9,TRBJ1-2,-,-,CASSSIWTPAYGYTF,TGTGCCAGCAGCTCTATTTGGACCCCTGCGTATGGCTACACCTTC
TRBV7-8,TRBJ1-2,-,TRBD1,CASSWDRGYGYTF,TGTGCCAGCAGTTGGGACAGGGGGTATGGCTACACCTTC
TRBV28,TRBJ2-7,-,TRBD1,CASSSGTGSPYEQYF,TGTGCCAGCAGTTCTGGGACAGGGTCTCCCTACGAGCAGTACTTC
TRBV27,TRBJ2-2,-,-,CASFTGWPDGELFF,TGTGCCAGTTTTACCGGGTGGCCCGACGGGGAGCTGTTTTTT
TRBV18,TRBJ2-3,-,-,CASSPPSTDTQYF,TGTGCCAGCTCACCACCTAGCACAGATACGCAGTATTTT
TRBV6-1,TRBJ1-2,-,TRBD1,CASSEASGGRGYGYTF,TGTGCCAGCAGTGAAGCCTCAGGGGGCAGGGGCTATGGCTACACCTTC
TRBV7-6,TRBJ2-3,-,-,CASSFMALTDTQYF,TGTGCCAGCAGCTTTATGGCGCTTACAGATACGCAGTATTTT
TRBV30,TRBJ2-3,-,TRBD1,CAWSAGTGGALDTQYF,TGTGCCTGGAGTGCCGGGACAGGGGGCGCGTTAGATACGCAGTATTTT
TRBV11-3,TRBJ2-3,once,-,CASSTRTQANTQYF,TGTGCCAGCAGCACCCGTACTCAAGCGAATACGCAGTATTTT
TRBV27,TRBJ1-2,once,-,CASRGTTYGYTF,TGTGCCAGCCGCGGGACGACCTATGGCTACACCTTC
TRBV5-6,TRBJ1-2,-,TRBD1,CASSPPRDSYGYTF,TGTGCCAGCAGCCCGCCTAGGGACAGCTATGGCTACACCTTC
TRBV18,TRBJ2-5,-,-,CASSPPGPKETQYF,TGTGCCAGCTCACCGCCCGGACCAAAAGAGACCCAGTACTTC
TRBV28,TRBJ2-7,many,TRBD2,CASTRRSGSIHEQYF,TGTGCCAGCACACGAAGGAGCGGGAGCATCCACGAGCAGTACTTC
TRBV10-3,TRBJ2-1,-,TRBD2,CAIQRENYNEQFF,TGTGCCATCCAGCGGGAGAACTACAATGAGCAGTTCTTC
TRBV7-6,TRBJ2-4,-,TRBD2,CASSLAGGRGNIQYF,TGTGCCAGCAGCTTAGCGGGAGGGAGAGGAAACATTCAGTACTTC
TRBV28,TRBJ2-2,-,-,CASSPPRGANTGELFF,TGTGCCAGCAGCCCTCCCAGGGGTGCGAACACCGGGGAGCTGTTTTTT
TRBV11-2,TRBJ1-1,many,-,CASSSLRGTGAFF,TGTGCCAGCAGTTCCCTTCGGGGGACGGGAGCTTTCTTT
TRBV29-1,TRBJ2-2,-,-,CSVDTGYTGELFF,TGCAGCGTTGACACGGGGTACACCGGGGAGCTGTTTTTT
TRBV5-4,TRBJ2-7,-,TRBD2,CASSGGGLASAYEQYF,TGTGCCAGCAGTGGGGGAGGACTAGCGTCCGCCTACGAGCAGTACTTC
TRBV2,TRBJ2-7,-,-,CASSEALGKPHEQYF,TGTGCCAGCAGTGAAGCGCTGGGCAAGCCCCACGAGCAGTACTTC
TRBV18,TRBJ2-7,-,-,CASSPPASGEQYF,TGTGCCAGCTCACCCCCCGCTAGTGGGGAGCAGTACTTC
TRBV7-9,TRBJ2-5,-,TRBD2,CASSLESGGGKTQYF,TGTGCCAGCAGCTTAGAGTCGGGAGGGGGAAAGACCCAGTACTTC
TRBV2,TRBJ2-7,-,TRBD2,CASVGGASYEQYF,TGTGCCAGCGTCGGGGGGGCCTCCTACGAGCAGTACTTC
TRBV6-5,TRBJ1-1,few,TRBD1,CASSFRGRDTEAFF,TGTGCCAGCAGTTTCAGGGGGCGCGACACTGAAGCTTTCTTT
TRBV9,TRBJ2-1,-,TRBD2,CASNSGRLQDEQFF,TGTGCCAGCAATAGCGGGAGGCTACAGGATGAGCAGTTCTTC
TRBV10-3,TRBJ1-6,-,-,CAISESPGSTNSPLHF,TGTGCCATCAGTGAGTCCCCGGGTTCGACCAATTCACCCCTCCACTTT
TRBV4-3,TRBJ2-2,-,TRBD2,CASSQVPSGSTNTGELFF,TGCGCCAGCAGCCAAGTCCCTAGCGGGTCTACCAACACCGGGGAGCTGTTTTTT
TRBV7-2,TRBJ1-2,-,-,CASSLSGAFAFYGYTF,TGTGCCAGCAGCTTGTCAGGGGCCTTTGCGTTCTATGGCTACACCTTC
TRBV5-6,TRBJ1-1,-,TRBD1,CASSAGTGGRTEAFF,TGTGCCAGCAGCGCCGGGACAGGGGGGCGTACTGAAGCTTTCTTT
TRBV7-3,TRBJ2-1,once,-,CASSQTPGSYNEQFF,TGTGCCAGCAGTCAGACCCCAGGCTCCTACAATGAGCAGTTCTTC
TRBV5-4,TRBJ2-7,once,-,CASSPWQGLSTYEQYF,TGTGCCAGCAGCCCATGGCAGGGATTATCTACCTACGAGCAGTACTTC